The clone carrying this T cell receptor (beta chain) was detected many times. The antigen is not known. The germline V and J ends were trimmed by 10 bases and 3 bases, with 10 bases remaining between them. The CDR3 extends over 12 amino acids. The data derive from a study of neurological immune-mediated disorders. Study-level background: Disease course was recorded as relapsing-remitting for about 30 and secondary progressive for about 8.5% of the roughly 34 multiple sclerosis patients. General study findings and limits: Private repertoires in all groups were suggested by the finding that expanded clones across subjects shared no CDR3 amino acid sequences. Among 34 multiple sclerosis patients, phylogenetic grouping put the repertoires of 18 into a single related-CDR3 cluster, a possible signature.

Sequencing runs each generated in excess of 180 million TCR-beta sequences derived from 15-18 subjects. TCRdb recomputed calls from the 5' RACE reads with MiXCR, one row per CDR3 protein. The table records 65,000 to 90,000 distinct CDR3 sequences, around 3% of them present only once. Sequencing was done on a sample of PBMCs. The origin of this receptor is a woman in her 50s with multiple sclerosis. This chain joins TRBV12-3 or TRBV12-4 and TRBJ1-5, with D unclear. The CDR3 loop is CATGRNNQPQHF. The CDR3 bases are TGTGCCACCGGACGGAACAATCAGCCCCAGCATTTT.